The clone carrying this T cell receptor (beta chain) showed up just a few times. The same CDR3 is also encoded by other DNA sequences in this sample. Study members were between about 18 and 95 years old and lived in some 26 US regions. In the original workflow: Amplification of reference gene primers provided the estimated nucleated cell counts. Clones were read by immunoSEQ multiplex PCR, and TCRdb kept only the in-frame ones, dropping some. V, J and clone size are those of that table, while D and trimming were read from the DNA. The top ten hold less than 2.5% of the sample, which has a few hundred thousand clones, 80% to 90% seen once. V shed 6 bases and J 5 bases; nucleotides not matched to a gene: 4. CDR3 length: 13 residues. Germline V gene data show CDR1 as SNHLY and CDR2 as FYNNEI. This entry is derived from a study of blood T cell repertoires in COVID-19. Study-level information: T cells, B-cell-depleted T cells, or PBMCs supplied cDNA or gDNA.

The source material was PBMCs or T cells enriched from blood (not recorded which). This TCR derives from a man aged 30 to 45 who had recovered from COVID-19. The genes are TRBV2 and TRBJ1-1, with 9 bases lining up with TRBD1. This CDR3 is CASSGTGRTEAFF. CDR3 DNA: TGTGCCAGCAGCGGGACAGGGAGGACTGAAGCTTTCTTT.